The 23 T cell receptor beta chains in this list originate from one sample, sequenced in a study of identifying expanded T cells in peripheral blood. Produced via immunoSEQ multiplex PCR; TCRdb's table is partial and in-frame only. In the table there are 83,000 or so clones, about 90% of which are singletons. Sequencing input: blood. These receptors were obtained from a person aged 18 to 75 in good health.

The chain couples TRBV7-7 to TRBJ1-6, with no clear D. This CDR3 has 13 amino acids. Germline V gives CDR1 SSHAT, CDR2 FNYEAQ (reference sequence). With 1 base removed from V and 10 bases from J, the gap between germline ends came to 8 bases. The DNA for the CDR3 is TGTGCCAGCAGCTTAGATGAAGGATCACCCCTCCACTTT. This codes for CASSLDEGSPLHF. The full variable domain, rest sourced from reference TRBV7-7 and TRBJ1-6, is GAGVSQSPRYKVTKRGQDVTLRCDPISSHATLYWYQQALGQGPEFLTYFNYEAQPDKSGLPSDRFSAERPEGSISTLTIQRTEQRDSAMYRCASSLDEGSPLHFGNGTRLTVT.

The gene calls are TRBV19 and TRBJ2-6, with TRBD1 as a possible D gene (5 bases). There are 15 residues in the CDR3. Germline V gives CDR1 LNHDA, CDR2 SQIVND (reference sequence). The V end was cut by 6 bases, the J end by 0 bases, with 9 bases between. CDR3 region: CASRIRVSGANVLTF. The CDR3 DNA sequence: TGTGCCAGTAGAATCAGGGTCTCTGGGGCCAACGTCCTGACTTTC.

The rearrangement joins TRBV9 to TRBJ1-1, with D perhaps TRBD1 (6 bases). The CDR3 sequence is 15 residues long. Trimming stripped 4 bases from V and 1 base from J, with 14 bases between. CDR1 and CDR2 from the germline V gene are SGDLS and YYNGEE. CDR3 sequence: CASSPWTDRNTEAFF. CDR3 nucleotide sequence: TGTGCCAGCAGCCCCTGGACAGATCGGAACACTGAAGCTTTCTTT. Filled out from reference TRBV9 and TRBJ1-1, the complete variable domain reads DSGVTQTPKHLITATGQRVTLRCSPRSGDLSVYWYQQSLDQGLQFLIQYYNGEERAKGNILERFSAQQFPDLHSELNLSSLELGDSALYFCASSPWTDRNTEAFFGQGTRLTVV.

The chain combines TRBV2 with TRBJ2-1, with 12 bases that match TRBD2. Germline loops: CDR1 SNHLY, CDR2 FYNNEI. V was clipped by 4 bases and J by 8 bases; unmatched bases: 6. The CDR3 consists of 15 residues. The CDR3 region has the DNA TGTGCCAGCAGTGGACTAGCGGGAGACTTCCATGAGCAGTTCTTC. Translation gives CASSGLAGDFHEQFF.

The V gene is TRBV5-4, the J gene TRBJ1-4, with D perhaps TRBD1 (5 bases). Trimming took 3 bases from V and 6 from J, leaving 18 bases between them. CDR3 size: 16 residues. Looked up from germline, CDR1 is SGHNT and CDR2 is YYREEE (reference sequence). The CDR3 sequence is CASSSMAGEGYEKLFF. DNA of the CDR3: TGTGCCAGCAGCTCAATGGCGGGGGAGGGGTATGAAAAACTGTTTTTT.

The chain links TRBV6-6 to TRBJ1-3; 7 nucleotides agree with TRBD1. The CDR3 covers 15 residues. The V gene end was trimmed by 2 bases and the J gene end by 2 bases; junction bases not matched to a gene: 3. CDR1 and CDR2 from the germline V gene are MNHNY and SVGAGI (reference sequence). CDR3 bases: TGTGCCAGCAGTTACGAAGACAGGGCTGGAAACACCATATATTTT. This sequence encodes CASSYEDRAGNTIYF.

CDR3: CAWSTGNEQFF. The CDR3 bases are TGTGCCTGGAGCACAGGGAATGAGCAGTTCTTC. The V and J genes are TRBV30 and TRBJ2-1; tentative D call: TRBD1 (6 bases). This CDR3 spans 11 amino acids. Germline CDR1 is GTSNPN and CDR2 is SVGIG (reference sequence). The ends were cut back, 3 bases at V and 7 bases at J, with 7 bases in the middle.

The chain is built from TRBV7-6 and TRBJ1-4; no clear D gene. The germline V gene encodes CDR1 SGHVS and CDR2 FNYEAQ. With 2 bases removed from V and 0 bases from J, the gap between germline ends came to 4 bases. The CDR3 extends over 14 amino acids. This CDR3 is CASSLLATNEKLFF. The CDR3 DNA sequence: TGTGCCAGCAGCTTACTAGCAACTAATGAAAAACTGTTTTTT.

CDR3 in amino acids: CASSPGTELGKLFF. Here the CDR3 DNA reads TGTGCCAGCAGCCCCGGGACGGAGCTCGGAAAACTGTTTTTT. The chain carries TRBV28 and TRBJ1-4; a possible D gene is TRBD1 (5 bases). There are 14 residues in the CDR3. Germline V gene lookup returns CDR1 MDHEN and CDR2 SYDVKM. The germline V and J ends were trimmed by 6 bases and 10 bases, with 18 bases remaining between them.

This clone is a singleton in its sample. The chain combines TRBV4-1 with TRBJ2-3, with 8 bases identical to TRBD1. Trimming at V came to 0 bases and at J to 0 bases, leaving 17 bases not matched to a gene. This CDR3 has 21 residues. The germline V gene has CDR1 MGHRA and CDR2 YSYEKL. CDR3 in amino acids: CASSQESGQGRGAISTDTQYF. Here the CDR3 DNA reads TGCGCCAGCAGCCAAGAATCCGGACAGGGAAGGGGGGCCATTAGCACAGATACGCAGTATTTT.

The chain recombines TRBV19 with TRBJ1-2; D possibly corresponds to TRBD1 (5 bases). CDR1 and CDR2 (germline): LNHDA, SQIVND (reference sequence). There are 13 residues in the CDR3. Between the trimmed V and J ends, which lost 9 bases and 6 bases, there was a span of 17 bases. CDR3 loop: CASSARGENGYTF. The DNA of the CDR3 is TGTGCCAGCTCAGCCCGGGGGGAAAATGGCTACACCTTC. The full variable domain, rest sourced from reference TRBV19 and TRBJ1-2, is DGGITQSPKYLFRKEGQNVTLSCEQNLNHDAMYWYRQDPGQGLRLIYYSQIVNDFQKGDIAEGYSVSREKKESFPLTVTSAQKNPTAFYLCASSARGENGYTFGSGTRLTVV.

The rearrangement links TRBV28 to TRBJ2-1, with TRBD2 identical over 7 bases. Germline CDR1 reads MDHEN; CDR2 reads SYDVKM. This CDR3 contains 14 residues. Unmatched junction bases numbered 1, after V lost 2 bases and J lost 3 bases. As DNA, the CDR3 is TGTGCCAGCAGTTTAGGGGGGGTCTACAATGAGCAGTTCTTC. This translates into CASSLGGVYNEQFF.

Comments on this clone: One end of the junction does not line up with germline, which may come from a read error. The V call is TRBV7-3, the J call TRBJ2-2, with D possibly being TRBD1 or TRBD2 (5 bases each). The CDR3 contains 14 residues. Per the germline V gene, CDR1 is SGHTA and CDR2 is FQGTGA. The CDR3 loop reads CASTLGTHAGELFF. Here the CDR3 DNA reads TGTGCCAGCACCTTAGGGACCCATGCCGGGGAGCTGTTTTTT. The full variable domain, completed using reference TRBV7-3 and TRBJ2-2, is GAGVSQTPSNKVTEKGKYVELRCDPISGHTALYWYRQSLGQGPEFLIYFQGTGAADDSGLPNDRFFAVRPEGSVSTLKIQRTERGDSAVYLCASTLGTHAGELFFGEGSRLTVL.

V gene TRBV6-6 combines with J gene TRBJ1-1; the match to TRBD1 covers 7 bases. V lost 0 bases and J lost 2; bases outside the gene matches: 3. The germline V gene encodes CDR1 MNHNY and CDR2 SVGAGI (reference sequence). The CDR3 loop spans 15 amino acids. The CDR3 protein is CASSYSGTDNTEAFF. In DNA form, the CDR3 reads TGTGCCAGCAGTTACTCTGGGACAGATAACACTGAAGCTTTCTTT.

This chain's CDR3 is CASSLGLTGYYGYTF. CDR3 coding DNA: TGTGCCAGCAGCTTGGGGCTGACAGGGTACTATGGCTACACCTTC. This chain links TRBV5-4 with TRBJ1-2; 7 bases match TRBD1. V lost 0 bases to trimming and J lost 3 bases; unmatched junction nucleotides: 5. Germline V gives CDR1 SGHNT, CDR2 YYREEE (reference sequence). The CDR3 consists of 15 residues.

This clone appeared a few times. The gene calls are TRBV14 and TRBJ1-2, with D perhaps TRBD1 (6 bases). The CDR3 runs to 16 residues. The V gene's germline CDR1 is SGHDN and CDR2 FVKESK. V was shortened by 4 bases and J by 8 bases, with 23 bases between the two germline ends. The CDR3: CASSLGNRDTESGYTF. In DNA, the CDR3 is TGTGCCAGCAGCCTAGGAAACCGGGACACCGAGTCGGGCTACACCTTC.

There are a few counts of this clone. The V and J genes are TRBV29-1 and TRBJ2-5; the match to TRBD2 covers 14 bases. This CDR3 contains 15 residues. J gave up 5 bases and V 6 bases, and 8 bases lay outside the gene matches. Germline loops: CDR1 SQVTM, CDR2 ANQGSEA. CDR3 nucleotides: TGCAGCGTGGGGACTAGCGGGAGTGAGGTGGAGACCCAGTACTTC. Translated, it gives CSVGTSGSEVETQYF.

This sequence joins TRBV9 and TRBJ2-7, with D possibly matching TRBD1 (6 bases). The CDR3 has 17 amino acids. The germline V and J ends were trimmed by 1 base and 3 bases, with 20 bases remaining between them. The germline V gene has CDR1 SGDLS and CDR2 YYNGEE. The DNA for the CDR3 is TGTGCCAGCAGCGTATCCGACTGGACAGCCACCATCTACGAGCAGTACTTC. Its translation: CASSVSDWTATIYEQYF.

This rearrangement joins TRBV27 to TRBJ2-7, with D tentatively TRBD1 (6 bases). The V end was cut by 5 bases, the J end by 7 bases, with 21 bases between. This CDR3 has 15 amino acids. In germline, CDR1 is MNHEY, CDR2 SMNVEV (reference sequence). As DNA, the CDR3 is TGTGCCAGCAGTCGACAGGTCCCTCGGGATGGGGAGCAGTACTTC. Translating it yields CASSRQVPRDGEQYF.

The DNA for the CDR3 is TGTGCCAGCAGCCCGATGTCGGAGGGCTTTCATTCACCCCTCCACTTT. It yields the protein CASSPMSEGFHSPLHF. The chain is built from TRBV5-4 and TRBJ1-6, with D unclear. Trimming cost V 4 bases and J 8 bases, with 19 bases left between them. Germline V lookup: CDR1 SGHNT, CDR2 YYREEE (reference sequence). This CDR3 is built from 16 residues.

This clone was seen just once. The chain combines TRBV10-3 with TRBJ1-5, with unresolved D. The CDR3 contains 18 residues. Germline-derived CDR1 and CDR2 are ENHRY and SYGVKD. The V and J ends lost 0 bases and 0 bases respectively, with 15 bases between them. The CDR3 DNA reads TGTGCCATCAGTGAGTCATCTGCTGGCCTCGATAGCAATCAGCCCCAGCATTTT. It codes for CAISESSAGLDSNQPQHF.

V usage is TRBV2 and J usage is TRBJ2-3, with 9 nucleotides matching TRBD1. This CDR3 spans 15 amino acids. Germline assignment: CDR1 SNHLY and CDR2 FYNNEI. The junction had 5 bases not matched to a gene; V was cut back by 5 bases and J by 2 bases. The CDR3 region has the DNA TGTGCCAGCAGTAGATACAGGGGGCACACAGATACGCAGTATTTT. Translated: CASSRYRGHTDTQYF.

V usage is TRBV9 and J usage is TRBJ2-2; weak D call: TRBD2 (6 bases). The germline gives CDR1 SGDLS, CDR2 YYNGEE. Trimming removed 4 bases from V and 8 bases from J, with 21 bases in between. The CDR3 spans 16 residues. The CDR3 DNA is TGTGCCAGCAGCACAACCGGGAGCAGCTGGGGAGGGGAGCTGTTTTTT. The encoded protein is CASSTTGSSWGGELFF.